The table lists the clone carrying this T cell receptor (beta chain) with many counts. The antigen is unknown. A TCRbeta library incorporating unique molecular identifiers was prepared. TCRdb passed the PCR reads through MiXCR, listing each CDR3 protein once. The repertoire includes 85,000 to 120,000 distinct CDR3 sequences, 6% of them detected once, and 6.1% sits in the top ten. These data belong to a study of T-cell reconstitution after alpha-beta-depleted transplantation in children. Whole-study findings and limits: Fresh T-cell production supplied most of the T-cell counts and diversity seen one year after transplant. Several patients had high TCRbeta diversity at day 60; it came from surviving recipient T cells and thymic progenitors. Two months or so post-transplant, alpha-beta T cells reportedly derived from several hundred expanded graft clones.

Germline V CDR1 and CDR2: KGHDR, SFDVKD. V shed 7 bases, J shed 7 bases, and the junction held 7 bases outside the gene matches. This CDR3 contains 16 residues. The chain has TRBV24-1 and TRBJ2-1; 15 nucleotides align to TRBD2. The starting material was PBMCs, mostly from graft donor cells, obtained 60 days after TCRalphabeta/CD19-depleted stem cell transplant. The clonotype originates from a female patient between 2 and 15 years old who had a stem cell transplant for Fanconi anemia, so the T cells may come from the graft donor. The CDR3 DNA reads as TGTGCCACCAGCCTAGGTGGGACTAGCGGGAGGAATGAGCAGTTCTTC. Translation gives CATSLGGTSGRNEQFF.